The entry below describes one TCR beta chain. Its antigen is currently unknown. These data originate in a study of T cells after yellow fever vaccination. CDR1 and CDR2 (germline): LGHNA, YNFKEQ. The CDR3 consists of 15 residues. J was trimmed by 5 bases and V by 1 base; bases with no gene match: 7. As TCR cDNA was made by 5'RACE template switching, a universal primer site and UMIs were added. TCRdb re-called the 5' RACE reads with MiXCR, one entry per CDR3 protein. The repertoire has about 350,000 distinct CDR3 sequences, around 8.1% of them found once; the top ten carry 15% to 20%. Study results and limitations: A secondary response was less intense yet reached its peak sooner, at day 5 versus 15.

The source material was PBMCs, sampled more than 40 days after the first yellow fever vaccination. The source of this sequence is a man younger than 35 who received the YFV17D yellow fever vaccine. The chain carries TRBV4-2 and TRBJ1-2, with 7 nucleotides matching TRBD1. This chain's CDR3 is CASSQAAGTEYGYTF. The CDR3 DNA sequence: TGTGCCAGCAGCCAAGCCGCCGGGACAGAATATGGCTACACCTTC.